The 21 T cell receptor delta chains given below trace back to one sample, sequenced in a study of Vδ1+ human thymocytes. Notes on the study in general: Thymic TRG and TRD repertoires appeared highly polyclonal, with Gaussian CDR3 length distributions.

Antigen specificity for these receptors is unknown. The template was reverse-transcribed extracted RNA. Pooled V-gene forward primers with one constant-region reverse primer generated the CDR3 amplicons by multiplex PCR. TCRdb applied CATT to the multiplex PCR reads for clone calling. Here the sample spans 45,000 to 75,000 delta-chain clones, about 15% being singletons. The sequenced sample was Vdelta1+ gamma-delta thymocytes from the thymus. Stated subset: FACS-sorted CD3+ TCRalphabeta- TCRVdelta1+ TCRVdelta2- thymocytes. These receptors were obtained from a girl under three years old who had congenital heart surgery.

This clone was seen a few times. V gene TRDV1 combines with J gene TRDJ1; D might be TRDD3 (7 bases). Germline CDR1 TSWWSYY, CDR2 QGS. V was shortened by 0 bases and J by 6 bases, with 32 bases between the two germline ends. This CDR3 is built from 21 residues. The CDR3 sequence: CALGELVGYAFPPIEGHKLIF. In DNA, the CDR3 is TGTGCTCTTGGGGAACTAGTTGGATACGCCTTCCCCCCTATAGAGGGTCATAAACTCATCTTT.

A few counts support this clone. V and J are TRDV1 and TRDJ1, with D possibly being TRDD3 (6 bases). Trimming took off 4 bases at V and 2 bases at J, with 23 bases between the two ends. Germline V CDR1 and CDR2: TSWWSYY, QGS. CDR3 length: 18 residues. The CDR3 DNA follows: TGTGCTCTTGGGGCAGTTGGGGGTTACGGGACTGGGACCGATAAACTCATCTTT. Its protein is CALGAVGGYGTGTDKLIF.

J is TRDJ1 and V is TRDV1, with 8 bases fitting TRDD3. This CDR3 region has 21 residues. The germline V gene encodes CDR1 TSWWSYY and CDR2 QGS. The ends lost 0 bases at V and 0 bases at J; junction bases unmatched: 18. CDR3 residues: CALGELAFRFTGGMYTDKLIF. CDR3 DNA sequence: TGTGCTCTTGGGGAACTAGCGTTCCGATTTACTGGGGGGATGTACACCGATAAACTCATCTTT.

The chain has TRDV1 and TRDJ1; 8 bases agree with TRDD3. The ends lost 4 bases at V and 0 bases at J; junction bases unmatched: 13. CDR3 length: 18 residues. Germline assignment: CDR1 TSWWSYY and CDR2 QGS. DNA of the CDR3: TGTGCTCTTGGGGCAAAAGGTGGGCTGGGGGACAACACCGATAAACTCATCTTT. Amino acid sequence: CALGAKGGLGDNTDKLIF.

This clone came up a few times. The chain is built from TRDV1 and TRDJ1; 9 nucleotides line up with TRDD2. The CDR3 is 22 residues long. Germline V lookup: CDR1 TSWWSYY, CDR2 QGS. The V segment lost 2 bases and the J segment 0 bases; nucleotides outside the gene matches: 22. The CDR3 region has the DNA TGTGCTCTTGGGGAAAGAGGCCTTCCTACCTGGAGTGAGCATAAGTACACCGATAAACTCATCTTT. Protein product: CALGERGLPTWSEHKYTDKLIF.

This clone was counted only a few times. V is TRDV1 and J is TRDJ1, with TRDD3 identical over 10 bases. After removal of 5 bases from V and 2 bases from J, the junction contained 8 bases not matched to a gene. The germline V gene has CDR1 TSWWSYY and CDR2 QGS. The CDR3 consists of 16 residues. CDR3: CALGTGGIRKTDKLIF. The CDR3 region has the DNA TGTGCTCTTGGGACTGGGGGGATACGGAAGACCGATAAACTCATCTTT.

The sample holds a few counts of this clone. The V call is TRDV1, the J call TRDJ1; 13 bases map to TRDD3. V trimming: 2 bases; J trimming: 1 base; junction bases outside the gene matches: 16. Per the germline V gene, CDR1 is TSWWSYY and CDR2 is QGS. This CDR3 region has 21 residues. The CDR3 loop reads CALGENAKLTGGYGPTDKLIF. CDR3 coding DNA: TGTGCTCTTGGGGAAAATGCGAAGTTGACTGGGGGATACGGTCCCACCGATAAACTCATCTTT.

The chain uses TRDV1 and TRDJ1, with 9 bases fitting TRDD3. Germline values: CDR1 TSWWSYY, CDR2 QGS. The CDR3 is made up of 20 amino acids. V shed 2 bases and J 0 bases; nucleotides not matched to a gene: 16. The CDR3 region is CALGERWSTGGRPYTDKLIF. The CDR3 coding sequence is TGTGCTCTTGGGGAAAGGTGGTCTACTGGGGGAAGACCTTACACCGATAAACTCATCTTT.

The chain is built from TRDV1 and TRDJ1, with D tentatively TRDD3 (6 bases). The CDR3 is 18 amino acids. Trimming removed 3 bases from V and 3 bases from J, with 23 bases in between. Germline values: CDR1 TSWWSYY, CDR2 QGS. The DNA of the CDR3 is TGTGCTCTTGGGGAGATCCCGGTGGGGGCTATACTATCCGATAAACTCATCTTT. This translates into CALGEIPVGAILSDKLIF.

This clone was observed a single time. A read error may account for a junction end that differs from germline. This chain connects TRDV1 to TRDJ1; D unclear. Germline CDR1 is TSWWSYY and CDR2 is QGS. The CDR3 consists of 19 residues. Written as DNA, the CDR3 is TGTGCTCTTGGGGAACAAGGCCACCTAAGGAGGGTGGGAACCGATAAACTCATATTT. This sequence encodes CALGEQGHLRRVGTDKLIF.

This clone was observed a handful of times. A read error may produce the germline difference seen at one junction end. This chain joins TRDV2 and TRDJ1, with 7 bases aligning to TRDD3. This CDR3 is 18 amino acids long. Germline loops: CDR1 GEAIGNYY, CDR2 EKD. In nucleotides, the CDR3 is TGTGCCGGTGACACCAAAGGAAAGAGGGGGGATGACGGCGATAAACTCATCTTT. Translation: CAGDTKGKRGDDGDKLIF.

The chain employs TRDV1 and TRDJ1; 9 nucleotides line up with TRDD3. V dropped 4 bases and J dropped 0; count of bases not matched to a gene: 6. Germline V gene lookup returns CDR1 TSWWSYY and CDR2 QGS. The CDR3 is made up of 16 amino acids. CDR3 sequence (DNA): TGTGCTCTTGGGGCTGGGGGATGTCTGTACACCGATAAACTCATCTTT. Protein sequence: CALGAGGCLYTDKLIF.

This clone has a handful of counts. The chain is built from TRDV1 and TRDJ1; 7 positions agree with TRDD3. Germline V gene data show CDR1 as TSWWSYY and CDR2 as QGS. The CDR3 has 19 amino acids. J lost 0 bases, V lost 1 base, and 14 bases had no gene match. CDR3 in DNA: TGTGCTCTTGGGGAACCTCCGGCGAGCCTGGGGGGTTACACCGATAAACTCATCTTT. Amino acids: CALGEPPASLGGYTDKLIF.

This rearrangement joins TRDV2 to TRDJ1; D possibly corresponds to TRDD3 (5 bases). Trimming removed 0 bases from V and 3 bases from J, with 19 bases in between. This CDR3 is built from 17 residues. CDR1 and CDR2 (germline): GEAIGNYY, EKD. CDR3 protein: CACDTATLWAPPDKLIF. The CDR3 nucleotides are TGTGCCTGTGACACCGCTACGCTCTGGGCCCCCCCCGATAAACTCATCTTT.

This clone was detected only a few times. The gene calls are TRDV1 and TRDJ1, with TRDD3 matching over 13 bases. Germline V gives CDR1 TSWWSYY, CDR2 QGS. This CDR3 region has 15 residues. V lost 5 bases to trimming and J lost 3 bases; unmatched junction nucleotides: 3. The chain's CDR3 is CALGTGGYGADKLIF. CDR3 DNA sequence: TGTGCTCTTGGGACTGGGGGATACGGTGCCGATAAACTCATCTTT.

This clone was observed many times. The J gene is TRDJ1, the V gene TRDV2; 12 bases are a match to TRDD3. V lost 0 bases to trimming and J lost 1 base; unmatched junction nucleotides: 8. Germline V gene lookup returns CDR1 GEAIGNYY and CDR2 EKD. The CDR3 totals 18 residues. The CDR3 spells CACDTGYWGIQSTDKLIF. The CDR3, as DNA: TGTGCCTGTGACACCGGGTACTGGGGGATACAATCCACCGATAAACTCATCTTT.

This clone was observed a few times. The chain couples TRDV1 to TRDJ1, with D perhaps matching TRDD3 (5 bases). CDR1 TSWWSYY and CDR2 QGS come from the germline V gene. The V end was cut by 2 bases, the J end by 0 bases, with 25 bases between. The CDR3 spans 20 residues. The CDR3 region is CALGEEVPLSGGAYTDKLIF. CDR3 coding DNA: TGTGCTCTTGGGGAAGAGGTGCCCCTTAGCGGGGGCGCGTACACCGATAAACTCATCTTT.

The chain combines TRDV1 with TRDJ1; D is unresolved. V lost 0 bases and J 2 bases, leaving 19 bases between the germline ends. Germline CDR1 TSWWSYY, CDR2 QGS. The CDR3 is made up of 18 amino acids. The CDR3 coding sequence is TGTGCTCTTGGGGAACTAGAGGGTCTTGTCGGTATTACCGATAAACTCATCTTT. Its protein is CALGELEGLVGITDKLIF.

The rearrangement uses TRDV1 and TRDJ1, with 7 bases matching TRDD3. Unmatched junction bases numbered 5, after V lost 4 bases and J lost 0 bases. The CDR3 length is 15 residues. Germline assignment: CDR1 TSWWSYY and CDR2 QGS. The chain's CDR3 is CALGGLGRYTDKLIF. DNA for the CDR3: TGTGCTCTTGGGGGACTGGGGCGGTACACCGATAAACTCATCTTT.

In its sample, this clone was seen a few times. The chain carries TRDV1 and TRDJ1, with D unclear. The CDR3 extends over 22 amino acids. V lost 5 bases and J 1 base, leaving 35 bases between the germline ends. The germline gives CDR1 TSWWSYY, CDR2 QGS. This CDR3 reads CALGPPSPPSARTDFSTDKLIF. The DNA of the CDR3 is TGTGCTCTTGGGCCCCCCTCCCCACCCTCTGCCCGTACTGACTTCTCCACCGATAAACTCATCTTT.

This clone showed up just a few times. The chain employs TRDV1 and TRDJ1; D call uncertain. Germline values: CDR1 TSWWSYY, CDR2 QGS. The germline V and J ends were trimmed by 4 bases and 0 bases, with 27 bases remaining between them. CDR3 size: 20 residues. CDR3: CALGVRGAGPPHGHTDKLIF. In nucleotides, the CDR3 is TGTGCTCTTGGGGTGCGAGGGGCGGGGCCTCCCCACGGCCACACCGATAAACTCATCTTT.